Listed below are T cell receptor beta chains from one sample, sequenced in a study of beta chain features in type 1 diabetes. Profiling relied on immunoSEQ multiplex PCR, and the TCRdb table lists in-frame clones only, not all of them. The sample records 400,000 or so clones, around 12% being singletons. Material: naive CD4+ T cells from blood. The receptor source for this set is a young woman with type 1 diabetes. The CDR3 runs from the conserved cysteine through the conserved F or W. The order of the fields is clone size, V gene, D gene, CDR3 length, J gene, CDR3 DNA, CDR3 protein. The D gene is left open where the match is weak. Part of the rows lack a size; the others show once, few, many or a class for expanded clones.

clone size: NA; V gene: TRBV16; D gene: NA; CDR3 length: 15; J gene: TRBJ1-5; CDR3 DNA: TGTGCCAGCAGCCAATCGGCAGGCGGGGGTCAGCCCCAGCATTTT; CDR3 protein: CASSQSAGGGQPQHF
clone size: few; V gene: TRBV5-1; D gene: NA; CDR3 length: 15; J gene: TRBJ1-2; CDR3 DNA: TGCGCCAGCAGCATGGAGCCCCAAGGGGTTGGTGGCTACACCTTC; CDR3 protein: CASSMEPQGVGGYTF
clone size: NA; V gene: TRBV28; D gene: NA; CDR3 length: 14; J gene: TRBJ1-2; CDR3 DNA: TGTGCCAGCAGTTTGGTAGGGCGGGCCTATGGCTACACCTTC; CDR3 protein: CASSLVGRAYGYTF
clone size: NA; V gene: TRBV6-1; D gene: NA; CDR3 length: 15; J gene: TRBJ2-1; CDR3 DNA: TGTGCCAGCAGTGGAGGTAGCGGAGGAAACAATGAGCAGTTCTTC; CDR3 protein: CASSGGSGGNNEQFF
clone size: few; V gene: TRBV15; D gene: NA; CDR3 length: 12; J gene: TRBJ1-5; CDR3 DNA: TGTGCCACCTCCTCCGGCAATCAGCCCCAGCATTTT; CDR3 protein: CATSSGNQPQHF
clone size: few; V gene: TRBV28; D gene: NA; CDR3 length: 13; J gene: TRBJ1-2; CDR3 DNA: TGTGCCAGCAGGGAGGGGGGGCGGTATGGCTACACCTTC; CDR3 protein: CASREGGRYGYTF
clone size: few; V gene: TRBV29-1; D gene: TRBD2; CDR3 length: 14; J gene: TRBJ2-1; CDR3 DNA: TGCAGCGTTGAGTCTAGCGGGGGCTTGAATGAGCAGTTCTTC; CDR3 protein: CSVESSGGLNEQFF
clone size: NA; V gene: TRBV28; D gene: NA; CDR3 length: 13; J gene: TRBJ1-2; CDR3 DNA: TGTGCCAGCAGGCGCGGGGCCGCCTATGGCTACACCTTC; CDR3 protein: CASRRGAAYGYTF
clone size: few; V gene: TRBV21-1; D gene: NA; CDR3 length: 15; J gene: TRBJ2-7; CDR3 DNA: TGTGCCAGCAGCAAAGGAGGACAGGGGAACTACGAGCAGTACTTC; CDR3 protein: CASSKGGQGNYEQYF
clone size: NA; V gene: TRBV10-3; D gene: NA; CDR3 length: 12; J gene: TRBJ2-5; CDR3 DNA: TGTGCCATCGGAGGAGATCAAGAGACCCAGTACTTC; CDR3 protein: CAIGGDQETQYF
clone size: NA; V gene: TRBV30; D gene: NA; CDR3 length: 11; J gene: TRBJ1-6; CDR3 DNA: TGTGCCTGGAGTCCAGAGGGCACCCTCCACTTT; CDR3 protein: CAWSPEGTLHF
clone size: few; V gene: TRBV4-3; D gene: TRBD2; CDR3 length: 16; J gene: TRBJ2-5; CDR3 DNA: TGCGCCAGCAGCCAGGGACTAGCGGGAGACCAAGAGACCCAGTACTTC; CDR3 protein: CASSQGLAGDQETQYF
clone size: few; V gene: TRBV7-2; D gene: TRBD1; CDR3 length: 14; J gene: TRBJ1-1; CDR3 DNA: TGTGCCAGCAGCACAGGACAGGTCTACACTGAAGCTTTCTTT; CDR3 protein: CASSTGQVYTEAFF
clone size: few; V gene: TRBV28; D gene: TRBD2; CDR3 length: 14; J gene: TRBJ2-7; CDR3 DNA: TGTGCCAGCAGTTTAGGGACTAGCGGATACGAGCAGTACTTC; CDR3 protein: CASSLGTSGYEQYF
clone size: few; V gene: TRBV5-6; D gene: NA; CDR3 length: 13; J gene: TRBJ2-7; CDR3 DNA: TGTGCCAGCAGCACCCCGACAGGTCGGGAGCAGTACTTC; CDR3 protein: CASSTPTGREQYF